This TCR beta chain was recorded in a study of PD-L1 blockade in urothelial cancer. Study context: Blood was tested 3 weeks (second dose) and 6 weeks into treatment.

The data were produced by immunoSEQ multiplex PCR, yet TCRdb's version contains in-frame clones alone and is incomplete. The sample contains 25,000 to 30,000 clones, around 87% of which appear only once. Per germline, CDR1 MNHNY and CDR2 SVGAGI (reference sequence). This CDR3 contains 12 residues. V gave up 8 bases and J gave up 5 bases, with 13 bases separating them. This TCR derives from a man in his fifties with urothelial cancer. V and J are TRBV6-6 and TRBJ2-7, with a tentative D call TRBD2 (6 bases). Sequencing used PBMCs, obtained around atezolizumab (anti-PD-L1) treatment. Here the CDR3 reads CASRRDSHEQYF. The CDR3 coding sequence is TGTGCCAGCCGGAGGGATTCGCACGAGCAGTACTTC.